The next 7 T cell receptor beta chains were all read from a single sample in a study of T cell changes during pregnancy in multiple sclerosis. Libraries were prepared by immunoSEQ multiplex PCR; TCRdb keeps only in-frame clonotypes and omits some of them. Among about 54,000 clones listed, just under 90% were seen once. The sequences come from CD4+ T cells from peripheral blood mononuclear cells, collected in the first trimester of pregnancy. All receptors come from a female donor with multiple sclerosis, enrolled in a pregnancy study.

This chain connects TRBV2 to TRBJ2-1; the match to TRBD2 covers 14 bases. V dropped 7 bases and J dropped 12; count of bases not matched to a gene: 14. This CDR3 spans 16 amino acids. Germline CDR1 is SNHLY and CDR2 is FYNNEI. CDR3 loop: CASKVDGTSGRLGQFF. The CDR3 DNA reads TGTGCCAGCAAGGTAGACGGGACTAGCGGGAGATTAGGGCAGTTCTTC.

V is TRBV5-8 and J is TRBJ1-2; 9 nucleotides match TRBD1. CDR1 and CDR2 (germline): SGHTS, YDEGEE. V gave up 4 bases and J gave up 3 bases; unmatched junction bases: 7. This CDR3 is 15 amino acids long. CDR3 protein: CASSHYRGLDYGYTF. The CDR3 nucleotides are TGTGCCAGCAGCCATTACAGGGGGCTCGACTATGGCTACACCTTC.

The CDR3 spells CASSPGLNYGYTF. CDR3 in DNA: TGTGCCAGCAGTCCGGGACTGAACTATGGCTACACCTTC. The chain links TRBV28 to TRBJ1-2; TRBD1 might be the D (5 bases). The CDR3 covers 13 residues. In germline, CDR1 is MDHEN, CDR2 SYDVKM. Trimming stripped 5 bases from V and 2 bases from J, with 9 bases between.

The CDR3 DNA follows: TGTGCCAGCAGTAGACAGGGAATTAGCAATCAGCCCCAGCATTTT. This encodes CASSRQGISNQPQHF. This chain joins TRBV6-5 and TRBJ1-5, with 7 nucleotides matching TRBD1. Germline CDR1 is MNHEY and CDR2 is SVGAGI. This CDR3 has 15 amino acids. J was trimmed by 0 bases and V by 5 bases; bases with no gene match: 4.

DNA of the CDR3: TGTGCCAGCAGCCGTAACAGGGGGCCTGGAAACACCATATATTTT. Amino acid sequence: CASSRNRGPGNTIYF. V and J are TRBV9 and TRBJ1-3; 9 nucleotides agree with TRBD1. J lost 2 bases, V lost 4 bases, and 4 bases had no gene match. The CDR3 covers 15 residues. Germline V CDR1 and CDR2: SGDLS, YYNGEE.

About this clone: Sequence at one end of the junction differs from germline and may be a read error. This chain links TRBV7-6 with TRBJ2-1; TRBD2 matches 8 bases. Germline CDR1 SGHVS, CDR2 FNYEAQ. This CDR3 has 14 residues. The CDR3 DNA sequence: TGTGCCCGCAGCTCGGCGGGAGGTTTAGATGAGCAGTTCTTC. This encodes CARSSAGGLDEQFF.

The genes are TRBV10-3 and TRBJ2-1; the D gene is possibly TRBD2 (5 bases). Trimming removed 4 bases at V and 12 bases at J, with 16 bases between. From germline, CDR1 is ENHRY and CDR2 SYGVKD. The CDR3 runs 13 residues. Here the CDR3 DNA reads TGTGCCATCAGTGTAACAGCAACCGGAGGGCAGTTCTTC. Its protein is CAISVTATGGQFF.